Each of the 17 T cell receptor beta chains below was sequenced from the same sample in a study of T cells after yellow fever vaccination. From the 5' RACE reads, TCRdb called clonotypes with MiXCR, one entry per CDR3 protein. This repertoire shows 620,000 or so distinct CDR3 sequences, around 17% found once; its top ten account for roughly 17%. The material sequenced was PBMCs, taken 5 days after the first yellow fever vaccination. All receptors come from a man younger than 35 who received the YFV17D yellow fever vaccine.

The chain employs TRBV20-1 and TRBJ1-2, with D possibly being TRBD1 (5 bases). Trimming pared 0 bases from V and 4 bases from J, leaving 12 bases between. The CDR3 totals 14 residues. Germline values: CDR1 DFQATT, CDR2 SNEGSKA (reference sequence). CDR3 region: CSARERGSLYGYTF. In nucleotides, the CDR3 is TGCAGTGCTAGAGAGAGGGGCAGCCTCTATGGCTACACCTTC.

This clonotype was counted a few times. The chain joins TRBV28 to TRBJ2-3; TRBD1 aligns across 8 bases. Germline CDR1 is MDHEN and CDR2 is SYDVKM. The CDR3 runs to 15 residues. J lost 3 bases, V lost 5 bases, and 7 bases had no gene match. This chain's CDR3 is CASSKGDRQTDTQYF. The CDR3 region has the DNA TGTGCCAGCAGTAAGGGGGACAGGCAAACAGATACGCAGTATTTT.

The rearrangement links TRBV4-1 to TRBJ2-3; TRBD2 matches 11 bases. Germline lookup yields CDR1 MGHRA and CDR2 YSYEKL. The CDR3 spans 17 residues. After removal of 6 bases from V and 4 bases from J, the junction contained 12 bases not matched to a gene. The CDR3 reads CASSPRVALAGADTQYF. The CDR3 DNA reads TGCGCCAGCAGTCCGCGTGTTGCACTAGCGGGGGCAGATACGCAGTATTTT.

This chain joins TRBV4-2 and TRBJ1-6; unclear D gene. V lost 0 bases and J 7 bases, leaving 16 bases between the germline ends. Germline assignment: CDR1 LGHNA and CDR2 YNFKEQ. This CDR3 contains 17 residues. CDR3 sequence reads: CASSQDVLRIANSPLHF. CDR3 nucleotide sequence: TGTGCCAGCAGCCAAGACGTACTCCGGATAGCGAATTCACCCCTCCACTTT.

This chain joins TRBV6-2 or TRBV6-3 and TRBJ2-5; the D gene is possibly TRBD2 (5 bases). V lost 6 bases, J lost 7 bases, and 24 bases lay in between. Germline V CDR1 and CDR2: MNHEY, SVGEGT. The CDR3 is made up of 16 amino acids. The CDR3: CASRRGGRARSGTQYF. The CDR3 region has the DNA TGTGCCAGCAGACGAGGAGGACGAGCCCGTAGTGGGACCCAGTACTTC.

This clonotype was recorded many times. The chain joins TRBV3-1 to TRBJ1-4; perhaps TRBD1 as D (5 bases). CDR1 and CDR2 (germline): LGHDT, YNNKEL (reference sequence). This CDR3 comprises 14 residues. Trimming cost V 6 bases and J 1 base, with 9 bases left between them. The CDR3 bases are TGTGCCAGCAGTCCAGGGAGAACTAATGAAAAACTGTTTTTT. Amino acid sequence: CASSPGRTNEKLFF.

The rearrangement links TRBV7-2 to TRBJ2-2; TRBD2 is a possible D gene (8 bases). Per germline, CDR1 SGHTA and CDR2 FQGNSA. Trimming took off 10 bases at V and 7 bases at J, with 22 bases between the two ends. The CDR3 runs 15 residues. For the CDR3, the DNA is TGTGCCACTAAGGGGGCCAGCGGGGGTGGCGGGGAGCTGTTTTTT. It yields the protein CATKGASGGGGELFF.

This clonotype has just a few counts. The chain carries TRBV12-3 or TRBV12-4 and TRBJ1-1, with a tentative D call TRBD1 (5 bases). This CDR3 has 14 residues. V was pared by 1 base and J by 7 bases, with 13 bases between. CDR3: CASSLGAGYGEAFF. The CDR3 nucleotides read TGTGCCAGCAGTTTAGGGGCAGGGTACGGTGAAGCTTTCTTT.

This clonotype was recorded a few times. The genes are TRBV6-1 and TRBJ2-5; no clear D gene. Germline assignment: CDR1 MNHNS and CDR2 SASEGT. Trimming took 6 bases from V and 5 from J, leaving 16 bases between them. The CDR3 totals 14 residues. CDR3 in amino acids: CASRPGLSVETQYF. The CDR3 DNA reads as TGTGCCAGCAGGCCCGGGCTTTCTGTCGAGACCCAGTACTTC.

This clonotype was counted between two and nine times. The chain employs TRBV6-2 or TRBV6-3 and TRBJ2-1; D may be TRBD2 (6 bases). V was pared by 1 base and J by 7 bases, with 14 bases between. The V gene's germline CDR1 is MNHEY and CDR2 SVGEGT. There are 15 residues in the CDR3. CDR3 coding DNA: TGTGCCAGCAGTTACTTACTGGGACTCCGGAATGAGCAGTTCTTC. Residues: CASSYLLGLRNEQFF.

The rearrangement links TRBV27 to TRBJ2-3; D is unresolved. The V gene lost 5 bases and the J gene lost 0 bases, with 12 bases spanning the gap. The germline CDR1 and CDR2 sequences are MNHEY and SMNVEV (reference sequence). The CDR3 sequence is 15 residues long. CDR3 in amino acids: CASSPRTASTDTQYF. The CDR3 coding sequence is TGTGCCAGCAGTCCGAGGACGGCTAGCACAGATACGCAGTATTTT.

The chain couples TRBV5-6 to TRBJ1-1; D possibly corresponds to TRBD1 (5 bases). Germline CDR1 SGHDT, CDR2 YYEEEE. This CDR3 comprises 13 residues. Trimming removed 4 bases from V and 10 bases from J, with 17 bases in between. The CDR3 region is CASSLGTALGAFF. The DNA of the CDR3 is TGTGCCAGCAGCCTAGGGACGGCTTTAGGAGCTTTCTTT.

This rearrangement joins TRBV7-6 to TRBJ2-5; D call uncertain. Trimming removed 5 bases at V and 0 bases at J, with 13 bases between. Looked up from germline, CDR1 is SGHVS and CDR2 is FNYEAQ. CDR3 length: 15 residues. The CDR3 spells CASSLRAGYQETQYF. The CDR3 DNA is TGTGCCAGCAGCCTCCGAGCCGGGTACCAAGAGACCCAGTACTTC.

This clonotype was counted many times. The chain combines TRBV20-1 with TRBJ2-1; D possibly corresponds to TRBD2 (6 bases). Germline lookup yields CDR1 DFQATT and CDR2 SNEGSKA (reference sequence). V was shortened by 4 bases and J by 7 bases, with 20 bases between the two germline ends. The CDR3 consists of 15 residues. The CDR3 loop is CSATIGGGAANEQFF. In DNA form, the CDR3 reads TGCAGTGCTACTATAGGTGGCGGGGCCGCAAATGAGCAGTTCTTC.

This clonotype was recorded a few times. V and J are TRBV12-3 or TRBV12-4 and TRBJ2-7; possibly TRBD1 or TRBD2 for D (5 bases each). CDR3 length equals 15 residues. V was clipped by 5 bases and J by 0 bases, with 14 bases between them. CDR3 sequence reads: CASSPEGRNSYEQYF. CDR3 DNA sequence: TGTGCCAGCAGTCCCGAGGGACGGAACTCCTACGAGCAGTACTTC.

This sequence joins TRBV6-5 and TRBJ1-6; perhaps TRBD1 as D (5 bases). V was shortened by 2 bases and J by 8 bases, with 10 bases between the two germline ends. This CDR3 region has 14 residues. Germline loops: CDR1 MNHEY, CDR2 SVGAGI. The CDR3 sequence is CASSYGGFDSPLHF. In nucleotides, the CDR3 is TGTGCCAGCAGTTACGGGGGGTTCGATTCACCCCTCCACTTT.

This clonotype has only a few counts. The chain is built from TRBV6-2 or TRBV6-3 and TRBJ2-2; TRBD2 matches 12 bases. V was pared by 10 bases and J by 2 bases, with 5 bases of the junction left unmatched. The germline V gene encodes CDR1 MNHEY and CDR2 SVGEGT. The CDR3 has 15 amino acids. The chain's CDR3 is CAIWTSGDNTGELFF. The CDR3, as DNA: TGTGCCATCTGGACTAGCGGGGATAACACCGGGGAGCTGTTTTTT.